Each of the 27 T cell receptor beta chains below was sequenced from the same sample in a study of T cells in Graves' hyperthyroidism and ophthalmopathy. Template material for amplifying TCR beta CDR3 regions consisted of RNA transcripts. The TCR CDR3 first-round RT-PCR relied on the HTBI primer set. Via MiXCR, TCRdb re-called the multiplex PCR reads, giving one row per CDR3 protein. Of under 350,000 distinct CDR3 sequences in the sample, about 20% were seen once. Sample: blood. The source of these receptors is a woman aged 50 to 60 with Graves' hyperthyroidism.

This clonotype was recorded a few times. The chain links TRBV5-1 to TRBJ1-6; TRBD1 matches at 9 bases. Germline-derived CDR1 and CDR2 are SGHRS and YFSETQ. Trimming took 0 bases from V and 10 from J; bases not matched to a gene: 5. The CDR3 totals 15 residues. CDR3: CASSLEQGARSPLHF. CDR3 bases: TGCGCCAGCAGCTTGGAACAGGGGGCGCGGTCACCCCTCCACTTT.

The rearrangement joins TRBV28 to TRBJ2-2, with 7 bases lining up with TRBD1. Germline loops: CDR1 MDHEN, CDR2 SYDVKM. J lost 1 base, V lost 10 bases, and 12 bases had no gene match. The CDR3 extends over 16 amino acids. CDR3 amino acids: CATGQSDVLNTGELFF. CDR3 nucleotides: TGTGCCACGGGACAGTCGGACGTTTTGAACACCGGGGAGCTGTTTTTT.

This clonotype was seen only once. The CDR3 sequence: CASSRRDDSYGYTF. The CDR3 nucleotides are TGTGCCAGCAGCCGCCGGGATGATAGCTATGGCTACACCTTC. The genes are TRBV6-1 and TRBJ1-2; no clear D gene. Trimming took 6 bases from V and 4 from J, leaving 15 bases between them. The CDR3 sequence is 14 residues long. Germline assignment: CDR1 MNHNS and CDR2 SASEGT.

The rearrangement joins TRBV27 to TRBJ2-3, with D possibly matching TRBD1 (5 bases). Germline-derived CDR1 and CDR2 are MNHEY and SMNVEV (reference sequence). The CDR3 is 13 amino acids. Trimming removed 7 bases from V and 5 bases from J, with 13 bases in between. The CDR3 DNA reads as TGTGCCAGCACCGCGTTAGGGGTAGATACGCAGTATTTT. It encodes CASTALGVDTQYF.

Note on this clonotype: This may be a read error: a much more frequent sequence differs by one nucleotide. The rearrangement joins TRBV5-1 to TRBJ2-3; 15 positions agree with TRBD2. V trimming: 3 bases; J trimming: 4 bases; junction bases outside the gene matches: 6. CDR3 length: 17 residues. Germline V gene sequence: CDR1 SGHRS, CDR2 YFSETQ. The CDR3: CASSWGLAGGMADTQYF. The CDR3 DNA sequence: TGCGCCAGCAGCTGGGGACTAGCGGGGGGAATGGCAGATACGCAGTATTTT.

This rearrangement joins TRBV29-1 to TRBJ2-5; D perhaps matches TRBD1 (5 bases). The V and J ends lost 6 bases and 5 bases respectively, with 16 bases between them. Per germline, CDR1 SQVTM and CDR2 ANQGSEA. This CDR3 is built from 13 residues. The CDR3 sequence is CSVKTPRVETQYF. In DNA, the CDR3 is TGCAGCGTAAAGACCCCCAGGGTGGAGACCCAGTACTTC. Full variable domain (rest looked up from reference TRBV29-1 and TRBJ2-5): SAVISQKPSRDICQRGTSLTIQCQVDSQVTMMFWYRQQPGQSLTLIATANQGSEATYESGFVIDKFPISRPNLTFSTLTVSNMSPEDSSIYLCSVKTPRVETQYFGPGTRLLVL.

This clonotype was counted ten times or more. This chain joins TRBV30 and TRBJ1-5; D remains unclear. CDR1 and CDR2 from the germline V gene are GTSNPN and SVGIG (reference sequence). Trimming took off 2 bases at V and 4 bases at J, with 15 bases between the two ends. This CDR3 is built from 15 residues. The CDR3 sequence is CAWSTPTRLNQPQHF. CDR3 coding DNA: TGTGCCTGGAGTACACCGACCAGGTTGAATCAGCCCCAGCATTTT.

The genes are TRBV6-1 and TRBJ1-5; D is perhaps TRBD1 (5 bases). Trimming pared 6 bases from V and 0 bases from J, leaving 18 bases between. The germline V gene has CDR1 MNHNS and CDR2 SASEGT. The CDR3 totals 17 residues. In DNA form, the CDR3 reads TGTGCCAGCAGCACAGGACCGCCTGGATATAGCAATCAGCCCCAGCATTTT. Protein product: CASSTGPPGYSNQPQHF.

The rearrangement links TRBV9 to TRBJ2-7, with no clear D. CDR1 is SGDLS and CDR2 is YYNGEE in the germline V gene. This CDR3 has 12 amino acids. V dropped 4 bases and J dropped 6 bases, with 11 bases sitting between them. CDR3 region: CASSRGFSEQYF. The DNA for the CDR3 is TGTGCCAGCAGCCGTGGGTTCTCCGAGCAGTACTTC.

Worth noting for this clonotype: This could be a read error, since a much larger clone is one nucleotide away. The chain recombines TRBV28 with TRBJ2-3; weak D call: TRBD1 (5 bases). The ends were cut back, 5 bases at V and 4 bases at J, with 31 bases in the middle. The CDR3 consists of 20 residues. The germline V gene has CDR1 MDHEN and CDR2 SYDVKM. The CDR3 spells CASSKTDFLHRQNRADTQYF. The CDR3 DNA follows: TGTGCCAGCAGTAAAACCGACTTCCTCCATAGACAGAATCGAGCAGATACGCAGTATTTT. The full variable domain, completed using reference TRBV28 and TRBJ2-3, is DVKVTQSSRYLVKRTGEKVFLECVQDMDHENMFWYRQDPGLGLRLIYFSYDVKMKEKGDIPEGYSVSREKKERFSLILESASTNQTSMYLCASSKTDFLHRQNRADTQYFGPGTRLTVL.

The J gene is TRBJ1-5, the V gene TRBV30; D remains unclear. Germline CDR1 and CDR2: GTSNPN and SVGIG (reference sequence). V was cut by 2 bases and J by 2 bases, with 16 bases left in between. This CDR3 spans 16 amino acids. This CDR3 is CAWSMVRGNGNQPQHF. CDR3 DNA: TGTGCCTGGAGTATGGTCCGGGGTAATGGCAATCAGCCCCAGCATTTT.

The V and J genes are TRBV11-2 and TRBJ2-5, with 8 bases fitting TRBD1. The CDR3 is 15 residues long. Germline V gene data show CDR1 as SGHAT and CDR2 as FQNNGV. Unmatched junction bases numbered 11, after V lost 7 bases and J lost 4 bases. In DNA form, the CDR3 reads TGTGCCAGCAACCTCAGGGGGCAGGGGGGAGAGACCCAGTACTTC. Translation: CASNLRGQGGETQYF.

This clonotype was found many times. The chain joins TRBV5-1 to TRBJ1-1; TRBD1 agrees at 11 bases. There are 14 residues in the CDR3. V was clipped by 4 bases and J by 4 bases; unmatched bases: 3. CDR1 is SGHRS and CDR2 is YFSETQ in the germline V gene. The CDR3 protein is CASSQGTGGTEAFF. Here the CDR3 DNA reads TGCGCCAGCAGCCAAGGGACAGGGGGCACTGAAGCTTTCTTT.

The V call is TRBV2, the J call TRBJ1-1; no clear D gene. The V gene lost 2 bases and the J gene lost 0 bases, with 10 bases spanning the gap. This CDR3 comprises 15 residues. Germline loops: CDR1 SNHLY, CDR2 FYNNEI. The CDR3 sequence: CASSEPAVVNTEAFF. DNA for the CDR3: TGTGCCAGCAGTGAACCGGCAGTAGTGAACACTGAAGCTTTCTTT.

This clonotype was detected many times. The CDR3 here is CAWSVLGWGAGNTIYF. The CDR3 region has the DNA TGTGCCTGGAGTGTACTCGGGTGGGGCGCTGGAAACACCATATATTTT. The V call is TRBV30, the J call TRBJ1-3; maybe TRBD1 (5 bases). V lost 0 bases and J 2 bases, leaving 14 bases between the germline ends. CDR3 length: 16 residues. Germline V lookup: CDR1 GTSNPN, CDR2 SVGIG (reference sequence). Full variable domain (missing parts from reference TRBV30 and TRBJ1-3): SQTIHQWPATLVQPVGSPLSLECTVEGTSNPNLYWYRQAAGRGLQLLFYSVGIGQISSEVPQNLSASRPQDRQFILSSKKLLLSDSGFYLCAWSVLGWGAGNTIYFGEGSWLTVV.

V gene TRBV7-9 combines with J gene TRBJ2-7, with TRBD1 matching over 9 bases. Germline values: CDR1 SEHNR, CDR2 FQNEAQ (reference sequence). After removal of 6 bases from V and 7 bases from J, the junction contained 4 bases not matched to a gene. The CDR3 is made up of 12 amino acids. The CDR3 loop is CASRAGTGEQYF. CDR3 nucleotide sequence: TGTGCCAGCAGGGCTGGGACAGGGGAGCAGTACTTC.

The gene calls are TRBV6-1 and TRBJ2-3, with D maybe TRBD2 (6 bases). V was cut by 7 bases and J by 6 bases, with 17 bases left in between. The CDR3 contains 14 residues. Germline-derived CDR1 and CDR2 are MNHNS and SASEGT. The DNA of the CDR3 is TGTGCCAGCACCCCGGGGCGGGAAAGGGATACGCAGTATTTT. Its translation is CASTPGRERDTQYF.

This clonotype was seen at least ten times. The chain couples TRBV28 to TRBJ1-2; D remains unclear. Germline V gene data show CDR1 as MDHEN and CDR2 as SYDVKM. Trimming cost V 5 bases and J 6 bases, with 7 bases left between them. The CDR3 has 11 residues. The CDR3 reads CASSPYDGYTF. CDR3 in DNA: TGTGCCAGCAGTCCGTATGATGGCTACACCTTC.

A few counts support this clonotype. The CDR3 spells CASSLAGTGHYGYTF. The CDR3 DNA sequence: TGTGCCAGCAGCTTAGCCGGGACAGGGCACTATGGCTACACCTTC. V gene TRBV7-9 combines with J gene TRBJ1-2, with 9 bases fitting TRBD1. With 0 bases clipped from V and 3 bases from J, the junction kept 2 bases outside the gene matches. The germline CDR1 and CDR2 sequences are SEHNR and FQNEAQ (reference sequence). This CDR3 is built from 15 residues.

The genes are TRBV27 and TRBJ2-1; the D call may be TRBD1 or TRBD2 (5 bases each). The ends were cut back, 5 bases at V and 10 bases at J, with 15 bases in the middle. The CDR3 sequence is 13 residues long. The germline gives CDR1 MNHEY, CDR2 SMNVEV (reference sequence). As DNA, the CDR3 is TGTGCCAGCAGTCCGGTTGGGGGTATGGAGCAGTTCTTC. Amino acid sequence: CASSPVGGMEQFF.

This clonotype was found a few times. The rearrangement joins TRBV6-1 to TRBJ2-3, with 16 bases lining up with TRBD2. The junction had 11 bases not matched to a gene; V was cut back by 7 bases and J by 4 bases. CDR3 length equals 18 residues. The germline V gene has CDR1 MNHNS and CDR2 SASEGT. CDR3 DNA sequence: TGTGCCAGCACCCCGGGACTAGCGGGAGGGCCGATCCCAGATACGCAGTATTTT. Encoded protein: CASTPGLAGGPIPDTQYF.

The DNA of the CDR3 is TGTGCCAGCACCCAGGGGGGGCCCGGCTATGGCTACACCTTC. This codes for CASTQGGPGYGYTF. The chain is built from TRBV9 and TRBJ1-2; 7 bases map to TRBD1. The CDR3 spans 14 residues. Germline assignment: CDR1 SGDLS and CDR2 YYNGEE. The junction had 9 bases not matched to a gene; V was cut back by 6 bases and J by 4 bases.

This clonotype was counted at least ten times. For the CDR3, the DNA is TGTGCCAGCAGTTTAACCGGGGCCATCAGCCACGAGCAGTACTTC. Protein sequence: CASSLTGAISHEQYF. The rearrangement uses TRBV27 and TRBJ2-7; D possibly uses TRBD1 or TRBD2 (5 bases each). The V end lost 2 bases, the J end lost 5 bases, and 16 bases lay between the germline ends. The germline V gene has CDR1 MNHEY and CDR2 SMNVEV (reference sequence). This CDR3 has 15 residues.

The chain is built from TRBV6-4 and TRBJ2-1, with D possibly matching TRBD2 (7 bases). Germline V CDR1 and CDR2: MRHNA, SNTAGT. CDR3 size: 15 residues. V was cut by 4 bases and J by 7 bases, with 17 bases left in between. Here the CDR3 reads CASSVGGAQRNEQFF. The CDR3 coding sequence is TGTGCCAGCAGTGTAGGGGGGGCGCAGAGGAATGAGCAGTTCTTC.

This clonotype has at least ten counts. This chain joins TRBV3-1 and TRBJ2-5; D call uncertain. Germline CDR1 and CDR2: LGHDT and YNNKEL (reference sequence). The germline V and J ends were trimmed by 0 bases and 5 bases, with 7 bases remaining between them. This CDR3 contains 13 residues. The CDR3 sequence: CASSQDLSETQYF. For the CDR3, the DNA is TGTGCCAGCAGCCAAGATCTGTCGGAGACCCAGTACTTC.

This clonotype was counted many times. The gene calls are TRBV27 and TRBJ2-1; D remains unclear. CDR1 and CDR2 from the germline V gene are MNHEY and SMNVEV (reference sequence). This CDR3 has 14 amino acids. Trimming pared 2 bases from V and 7 bases from J, leaving 12 bases between. CDR3 DNA sequence: TGTGCCAGCAGTTTAGAGCTGGGGTGGAATGAGCAGTTCTTC. It specifies CASSLELGWNEQFF.

Ten or more counts support this clonotype. The V and J genes are TRBV7-3 and TRBJ2-3; TRBD1 or TRBD2 may be the D gene (5 bases each). There are 16 residues in the CDR3. With 5 bases removed from V and 0 bases from J, the gap between germline ends came to 15 bases. Germline V gene data show CDR1 as SGHTA and CDR2 as FQGTGA. The CDR3 loop reads CASSHLIEGSTDTQYF. The CDR3, as DNA: TGTGCCAGCAGCCATCTTATAGAGGGGAGCACAGATACGCAGTATTTT.